The entry below gives a single TCR beta chain sequence along with its context. Its antigen remains unknown. The data belong to a study of cytomegalovirus exposure and HLA in healthy donors. General study points: In vitro testing confirmed a few CMV-associated chains as specific for CMV antigens. Fewer N-insertions than the 666-donor mean were reportedly shown by an Asian-associated ancestry cluster in a later analysis.

The primer mix had 60 Vbeta and 13 Jbeta primers. Original analysis: In a later analysis, around 87 million unique TCR beta chains included roughly 11 million shared by two or more donors. The assay was immunoSEQ multiplex PCR, and TCRdb's table has in-frame clones only and misses some. V, J and clone size are those of that table, while D and trimming were read from the DNA. The listing contains fewer than 150,000 clones. Looked up from germline, CDR1 is SEHNR and CDR2 is FQNEAQ (reference sequence). J gave up 7 bases and V 6 bases, and 16 bases lay outside the gene matches. The CDR3 has 17 amino acids.

Material: PBMCs. This sequence joins TRBV7-9 and TRBJ1-4, with 8 bases identical to TRBD1. The receptor's source is a man aged 35 to 55 in good health and CMV-seronegative. CDR3 in amino acids: CASSLLPRGRGGEKLFF. In nucleotides, the CDR3 is TGTGCCAGCAGTCTCCTCCCCAGGGGGCGAGGTGGTGAAAAACTGTTTTTT.